This T cell receptor (beta chain) derives from a study of blood T cell repertoires in COVID-19. Study-wide context: Whether acute or convalescent, the COVID-19 samples came from the United States, Italy and Spain. PBMCs, B-cell-depleted T cells, or T cells were the source of the cDNA or gDNA that made up the material.

The V end lost 0 bases, the J end lost 1 base, and 10 bases lay between the germline ends. This CDR3 region has 15 residues. Germline lookup yields CDR1 SGHRS and CDR2 YFSETQ. This table comes from immunoSEQ multiplex PCR, and its TCRdb copy is limited to in-frame clones, with some not included. The table records 170,000 or so clones, almost 85% of them present only once. Details on this clone: This specimen includes other DNA sequences encoding the same CDR3.

The sequence was collected from a man in his late teens or twenties with active or convalescent COVID-19. Input material: peripheral blood. The chain recombines TRBV5-1 with TRBJ1-1; D uncertain. The DNA of the CDR3 is TGCGCCAGCAGCTTGGTGGCAGGTTCGAACACTGAAGCTTTCTTT. Encoded protein: CASSLVAGSNTEAFF.